Below are 26 T cell receptor beta chains sequenced from a single sample in a study of shared clonotypes between healthy human individuals. This table comes from immunoSEQ multiplex PCR, and its TCRdb copy is limited to in-frame clones, with some not included. The sample carries about 190,000 clones, about 68% recorded once. The sample comprised memory CD4+ T cells sorted from blood. Subset defined: CD45RA-negative fraction. These TCRs come from a man aged 25-45 years in good health.

V gene TRBV5-4 combines with J gene TRBJ2-5; the match to TRBD2 covers 7 bases. Trimming at V came to 0 bases and at J to 5 bases, leaving 10 bases not matched to a gene. The CDR3 is 16 residues long. In germline, CDR1 is SGHNT, CDR2 YYREEE (reference sequence). CDR3 residues: CASSLGGRAREETQYF. The CDR3 bases are TGTGCCAGCAGCTTGGGGGGGAGGGCCCGAGAGGAGACCCAGTACTTC.

As DNA, the CDR3 is TGTGCCAGAAGCTCTAGATCTAGCGGGAGTGGAGGGACCCAGTACTTC. The encoded protein is CARSSRSSGSGGTQYF. V usage is TRBV5-3 and J usage is TRBJ2-5; TRBD2 agrees at 10 bases. TRBV5-3 is noted as an ORF with a role that remains uncertain. CDR3 length: 16 amino acids. Trimming at V came to 3 bases and at J to 7 bases, leaving 12 bases not matched to a gene.

The chain links TRBV18 to TRBJ1-2; the D gene is possibly TRBD1 (6 bases). The CDR3 extends over 14 amino acids. Germline loops: CDR1 KGHSH, CDR2 LQKENI. V lost 3 bases and J 2 bases, leaving 10 bases between the germline ends. The CDR3 bases are TGTGCCAGCTCACCTCGACAGGCGAACTATGGCTACACCTTC. Translation gives CASSPRQANYGYTF.

The chain has TRBV4-1 and TRBJ1-3, with D tentatively TRBD1 (6 bases). The germline V gene has CDR1 MGHRA and CDR2 YSYEKL. V dropped 0 bases and J dropped 0 bases, with 15 bases sitting between them. The CDR3 loop spans 18 amino acids. CDR3 loop: CASSQDKGGRGSGNTIYF. The CDR3, as DNA: TGCGCCAGCAGCCAAGATAAAGGGGGTAGAGGCTCTGGAAACACCATATATTTT.

This sequence joins TRBV7-3 and TRBJ2-1; 7 nucleotides match TRBD1. The CDR3 consists of 13 residues. The germline V gene encodes CDR1 SGHTA and CDR2 FQGTGA. V dropped 6 bases and J dropped 6; count of bases not matched to a gene: 5. The CDR3 coding sequence is TGTGCCAGCAGTCGGGACAGCAGCAATGAGCAGTTCTTC. Protein sequence: CASSRDSSNEQFF.

The chain links TRBV2 to TRBJ2-3, with D possibly being TRBD1 (6 bases). The V end was cut by 7 bases, the J end by 4 bases, with 18 bases between. The CDR3 runs to 15 residues. Germline-derived CDR1 and CDR2 are SNHLY and FYNNEI. The CDR3 reads CASTNTGQKADTQYF. The CDR3 nucleotides are TGTGCCAGCACGAATACGGGACAAAAGGCAGATACGCAGTATTTT.

V gene TRBV4-2 combines with J gene TRBJ2-7; maybe TRBD2 (6 bases). The V and J ends lost 0 bases and 4 bases respectively, with 13 bases between them. The CDR3 contains 15 residues. Per germline, CDR1 LGHNA and CDR2 YNFKEQ. CDR3 DNA sequence: TGTGCCAGCAGCCAAGACGGAGGGGCTCAATACGAGCAGTACTTC. It translates to CASSQDGGAQYEQYF.

This clone appeared once. J is TRBJ2-3 and V is TRBV18; TRBD2 agrees at 12 bases. The CDR3 length is 16 residues. Trimming cost V 4 bases and J 2 bases; bases outside gene matches: 4. Germline V lookup: CDR1 KGHSH, CDR2 LQKENI. The CDR3 DNA follows: TGTGCCAGCTCACGAGGGACTAGCGGGTACACAGATACGCAGTATTTT. This translates into CASSRGTSGYTDTQYF.

This clone occurred a few times. This CDR3 is CASSSGQGGEQPQHF. In nucleotides, the CDR3 is TGTGCCAGCAGCTCGGGACAGGGAGGAGAGCAGCCCCAGCATTTT. V is TRBV5-8 and J is TRBJ1-5, with 9 bases lining up with TRBD1. V lost 3 bases and J lost 7; bases outside the gene matches: 8. The CDR3 is made up of 15 amino acids. Germline loops: CDR1 SGHTS, CDR2 YDEGEE.

The chain links TRBV30 to TRBJ2-7; TRBD1 is a possible D gene (5 bases). V gave up 3 bases and J gave up 0 bases, with 15 bases separating them. Germline CDR1 and CDR2: GTSNPN and SVGIG (reference sequence). The CDR3 covers 15 residues. CDR3 in amino acids: CAWRSVRASSYEQYF. CDR3 bases: TGTGCCTGGAGATCGGTCAGGGCTAGCTCCTACGAGCAGTACTTC.

Written as DNA, the CDR3 is TGCGCCAGCAGAACAACGGGGGGAGGGGGGCAGTTCTTC. Amino acid sequence: CASRTTGGGGQFF. The chain has TRBV10-2 and TRBJ2-1, with D possibly matching TRBD2 (7 bases). Germline loops: CDR1 WSHSY, CDR2 SAAADI. The V and J ends lost 6 bases and 12 bases respectively, with 18 bases between them. The CDR3 is 13 amino acids.

The gene calls are TRBV9 and TRBJ2-3, with a weak D call TRBD2 (5 bases). This CDR3 contains 13 residues. Deletions cut 4 bases from V and 4 bases from J, with 10 bases between. From germline, CDR1 is SGDLS and CDR2 YYNGEE. CDR3 nucleotide sequence: TGTGCCAGCAGCCCCGAGGGCCCAGATACGCAGTATTTT. This translates into CASSPEGPDTQYF.

Here the CDR3 DNA reads TGTGCCAGCACCTCCAGGACGGCTAACTATGGCTACACCTTC. Translation gives CASTSRTANYGYTF. The rearrangement uses TRBV2 and TRBJ1-2; no firm D call. This CDR3 spans 14 amino acids. Per the germline V gene, CDR1 is SNHLY and CDR2 is FYNNEI. The V and J ends lost 7 bases and 0 bases respectively, with 12 bases between them.

The gene calls are TRBV5-5 and TRBJ2-2; 7 positions agree with TRBD1. Germline V CDR1 and CDR2: SGHKS, YYEKEE (reference sequence). Trimming at V came to 4 bases and at J to 4 bases, leaving 7 bases not matched to a gene. The CDR3 covers 15 residues. This CDR3 reads CASSLRDSPTGELFF. Written as DNA, the CDR3 is TGTGCCAGCAGCCTCCGGGACAGCCCCACCGGGGAGCTGTTTTTT.

Details on this clone: Sequence at one end of the junction differs from germline and may be a read error. The chain is built from TRBV11-2 and TRBJ2-5; D is unresolved. CDR1 SGHAT and CDR2 FQNNGV come from the germline V gene. The CDR3 loop spans 12 amino acids. In DNA, the CDR3 is TGTGCCAGCACCCCCAGCCAAGAGGCCCAGTACTTC. This sequence encodes CASTPSQEAQYF.

This clone occurred a few times. V is TRBV10-3 and J is TRBJ2-7; TRBD2 agrees at 8 bases. This CDR3 has 13 residues. CDR1 and CDR2 (germline): ENHRY, SYGVKD. Trimming removed 7 bases from V and 5 bases from J; junction bases left unmatched: 7. The CDR3 region is CAIMSGGADEQYF. DNA for the CDR3: TGTGCCATCATGTCCGGGGGGGCCGACGAGCAGTACTTC.

This rearrangement joins TRBV29-1 to TRBJ2-7; D tentatively reads TRBD1 or TRBD2 (6 bases each). The CDR3 has 13 amino acids. Germline CDR1 reads SQVTM; CDR2 reads ANQGSEA. Deletions cut 4 bases from V and 5 bases from J, with 15 bases between. The CDR3 sequence: CSVGRGDGDEQYF. CDR3 sequence (DNA): TGCAGCGTTGGGAGGGGGGACGGCGACGAGCAGTACTTC.

The chain employs TRBV9 and TRBJ2-1; D is ambiguous. CDR1 is SGDLS, CDR2 YYNGEE, per germline. The CDR3 has 16 amino acids. V shed 2 bases and J shed 0 bases, with 12 bases lying between them. In nucleotides, the CDR3 is TGTGCCAGCAGCGTGGACCAGCTGAGCTCCTACAATGAGCAGTTCTTC. It encodes CASSVDQLSSYNEQFF.

The chain joins TRBV28 to TRBJ2-3; weak D call: TRBD2 (6 bases). CDR1 is MDHEN, CDR2 SYDVKM, per germline. This CDR3 spans 16 amino acids. Trimming stripped 2 bases from V and 2 bases from J, with 14 bases between. The CDR3 sequence is CASSLTGVSNTDTQYF. The CDR3 region has the DNA TGTGCCAGCAGTTTAACGGGGGTTAGTAACACAGATACGCAGTATTTT.

The rearrangement links TRBV9 to TRBJ2-1; D not certain. V lost 2 bases and J 5 bases, leaving 14 bases between the germline ends. Germline V gene lookup returns CDR1 SGDLS and CDR2 YYNGEE. CDR3 size: 15 residues. The CDR3: CASSVNFGQDNEQFF. The CDR3 nucleotides read TGTGCCAGCAGCGTTAATTTCGGGCAAGACAATGAGCAGTTCTTC.

There are a few counts of this clone. V usage is TRBV5-1 and J usage is TRBJ2-7; D might be TRBD1 (6 bases). The V gene lost 8 bases and the J gene lost 2 bases, with 17 bases spanning the gap. Germline CDR1 reads SGHRS; CDR2 reads YFSETQ. The length of the CDR3 is 14 residues. The CDR3 is CASKPGTSAYEQYF. As DNA, the CDR3 is TGCGCCAGTAAACCCGGGACATCCGCCTACGAGCAGTACTTC. The complete variable domain, with remaining parts taken from reference TRBV5-1 and TRBJ2-7, reads KAGVTQTPRYLIKTRGQQVTLSCSPISGHRSVSWYQQTPGQGLQFLFEYFSETQRNKGNFPGRFSGRQFSNSRSEMNVSTLELGDSALYLCASKPGTSAYEQYFGPGTRLTVT.

Only a few counts were recorded for this clone. Written as DNA, the CDR3 is TGTGCCAGCAGCTTAGATTTAGGAGATACGCAGTATTTT. This gives the protein CASSLDLGDTQYF. The V gene is TRBV7-8, the J gene TRBJ2-3; unclear D gene. Per the germline V gene, CDR1 is SGHVS and CDR2 is FQNEAQ. The CDR3 runs to 13 residues. Trimming cost V 1 base and J 5 bases, with 7 bases left between them.

This clone was detected a few times. This chain joins TRBV5-1 and TRBJ1-5, with a weak D call TRBD1 (6 bases). Germline CDR1 SGHRS, CDR2 YFSETQ. This CDR3 has 18 amino acids. With 4 bases removed from V and 0 bases from J, the gap between germline ends came to 20 bases. CDR3 residues: CASSLRSRTEYSNQPQHF. CDR3 DNA: TGCGCCAGCAGCCTGAGATCACGGACAGAATATAGCAATCAGCCCCAGCATTTT.

This chain links TRBV2 with TRBJ1-5; 7 positions agree with TRBD1. Germline CDR1 and CDR2: SNHLY and FYNNEI. The J segment lost 7 bases and the V segment lost 4 bases, leaving 4 bases of the junction unmatched. The CDR3 length is 13 residues. CDR3 nucleotides: TGTGCCAGCAGTGGACAGGGAGTCCAGCCCCAGCATTTT. It yields the protein CASSGQGVQPQHF.

The rearrangement joins TRBV19 to TRBJ2-2; 10 bases line up with TRBD2. There are 16 residues in the CDR3. The V segment lost 3 bases and the J segment 6 bases; nucleotides outside the gene matches: 7. CDR1 LNHDA and CDR2 SQIVND come from the germline V gene (reference sequence). In nucleotides, the CDR3 is TGTGCCAGTAGTATTCTAGGAGCGGGAGGGTCCGGGGAGCTGTTTTTT. This encodes CASSILGAGGSGELFF.

V usage is TRBV6-1 and J usage is TRBJ2-3; TRBD2 matches at 10 bases. CDR3 length: 15 residues. Losses at the gene ends were 9 bases for V and 3 bases for J; bases not matched to a gene: 9. From germline, CDR1 is MNHNS and CDR2 SASEGT. The CDR3 sequence is CASSAASGSTDTQYF. CDR3 DNA sequence: TGTGCCAGTTCCGCGGCTAGCGGGAGTACAGATACGCAGTATTTT.